The rows below give T cell receptor beta chains drawn from one sample of a study of early T cells in non-severe SARS-CoV-2 infection. TCRdb re-derived calls from the 5' RACE reads in MiXCR, one entry per CDR3 protein. The sample carries tens of thousands of distinct CDR3 sequences, roughly 13% recorded once. What was sequenced was whole blood. The receptors shown here come from an adult who was a healthcare worker with PCR-confirmed SARS-CoV-2 infection or an uninfected control (not recorded which). The CDR3 runs from the conserved cysteine through the conserved F or W. D genes are given only for firm matches. Clone size is stated in some rows and not others, as once, few, many or a class when expanded.

>NA|TRBJ2-3|TRBV20-1|TRBD2
TGCAGTGCAGCCGGGACTAGAAACACAGATACGCAGTATTTT
CSAAGTRNTDTQYF
>few|TRBJ1-1|TRBV7-8|TRBD1
TGTGCCAGCAGCTTATACAGGGGAGACACTGAAGCTTTCTTT
CASSLYRGDTEAFF
>few|TRBJ2-5|TRBV11-2|NA
TGTGCCAGCACCCCCCGGGGGGCGGAGACCCAGTACTTC
CASTPRGAETQYF
>NA|TRBJ2-2|TRBV27|TRBD1
TGTGCCACACAACCTTTTGGACAGGGGGCTTTCACCGGGGAGCTGTTTTTT
CATQPFGQGAFTGELFF
>many|TRBJ1-3|TRBV18|TRBD1
TGTGCCAGCTCACCACCCGGACTAGGGACAGATGGAAACACCATATATTTT
CASSPPGLGTDGNTIYF
>few|TRBJ1-4|TRBV6-6|NA
TGTGCCAGCAGTCCCTCCGGGCAGGGGAATGAAAAACTGTTTTTT
CASSPSGQGNEKLFF
>NA|TRBJ1-3|TRBV7-2|NA
TGTGCCAGCAGCGACGATATCTTTGGAAACACCATATATTTT
CASSDDIFGNTIYF
>few|TRBJ2-7|TRBV11-2|NA
TGTGCCAGCAGTTCGGTGTCGGGGATGGGGTTGGCGAGGGAGCAGTACTTC
CASSSVSGMGLAREQYF
>NA|TRBJ1-6|TRBV3-1|NA
TGTGCCAGCAGCCAGCCAGGGGAAAATTCACCCCTCCACTTT
CASSQPGENSPLHF
>many|TRBJ2-1|TRBV10-3|NA
TGTGCCATCAGTGAGGGGCGCGAGCAGTTCTTC
CAISEGREQFF
>NA|TRBJ2-2|TRBV3-1|NA
TGTGCCAGCAGCCTTTCATACGCATCTGTTTATGGGGAGCTGTTTTTT
CASSLSYASVYGELFF
>NA|TRBJ2-2|TRBV9|NA
TGTGCCAGCAGCGTAGCTCAAACCGGGGAGCTGTTTTTT
CASSVAQTGELFF
>many|TRBJ1-1|TRBV4-3|NA
TGCGCCAGCAGCCAAGAAGACTTTCAGAACACTGAAGCTTTCTTT
CASSQEDFQNTEAFF
>NA|TRBJ1-1|TRBV29-1|NA
TGCAGCGCCGGACAGCACATGAACACTGAAGCTTTCTTT
CSAGQHMNTEAFF
>NA|TRBJ1-2|TRBV12-3/TRBV12-4|NA
TGTGCCAGCAGTTTAGATAACGGGCTCTATGGCTACACCTTC
CASSLDNGLYGYTF
>many|TRBJ2-5|TRBV6-6|TRBD2
TGTGCCAGCAGTTACGGGGGGGGGACCCAAGAGACCCAGTACTTC
CASSYGGGTQETQYF
>many|TRBJ1-5|TRBV5-6|NA
TGTGCCAGCAGGTCGGACTGTGATAGCAATCAGCCCCAGCATTTT
CASRSDCDSNQPQHF
>NA|TRBJ1-2|TRBV6-1|TRBD1
TGTGCCAGCGTTTCCCGGACAGGCCATAACTATGGCTACACCTTC
CASVSRTGHNYGYTF
>NA|TRBJ2-1|TRBV29-1|TRBD1
TGCAGCGCAGACAGGGACGATGAGCAGTTCTTC
CSADRDDEQFF
>NA|TRBJ2-1|TRBV9|TRBD1
TGTGCCAGCAGCGCGCTTGCCGGGACAGGGGCGCTCTTC
CASSALAGTGALF
>many|TRBJ1-2|TRBV14|TRBD1
TGTGCCAGCAGCCAAGTGGCCGGGACAGTTTATGGCTACACCTTC
CASSQVAGTVYGYTF
>NA|TRBJ2-7|TRBV4-3|TRBD2
TGCGCCAGCAGCCAAGATAGTAGCCTAGCGGGGGCCCCCCCCAACTTC
CASSQDSSLAGAPPNF
>NA|TRBJ2-7|TRBV27|NA
TGTGCCAGCAGTTTACCCACCCTGGGAGAGCAGTACTTC
CASSLPTLGEQYF
>NA|TRBJ2-5|TRBV5-1|TRBD1
TGCGCCAGCAGCTGGGACAGGGACCAAGAGACCCAGTACTTC
CASSWDRDQETQYF
>NA|TRBJ2-2|TRBV10-3|NA
TGTGCCATCAGTGAGTCGCGCCCCGGGGAGCTGTTTTTT
CAISESRPGELFF
>many|TRBJ2-1|TRBV18|NA
TGTGCCAGCTCACTCTCGGGGCATGAGCAGTTCTTC
CASSLSGHEQFF
>many|TRBJ2-5|TRBV5-4|NA
TGTGCCAGCACCCTGGGGGCGGGGTTAGAGACCCAGTACTTC
CASTLGAGLETQYF
>many|TRBJ1-2|TRBV7-9|TRBD1
TGTGCCAGCAGCTTCTCAGGGGGCGGCTATGGCTACACCTTC
CASSFSGGGYGYTF
>NA|TRBJ2-3|TRBV29-1|NA
TGCAGCGGTGCGGTTACAGATACGCAGTATTTT
CSGAVTDTQYF
>NA|TRBJ2-3|TRBV7-2|NA
TGTGCCAGCACCTCCGGGTCGCTTGGCACAGATACGCAGTATTTT
CASTSGSLGTDTQYF
>NA|TRBJ2-7|TRBV25-1|TRBD2
TGTGCCAGCAGTGCTAGCGGGGGGGGCGCCGTGGACGAGCAGTACTTC
CASSASGGGAVDEQYF
>NA|TRBJ2-7|TRBV6-2/TRBV6-3|NA
TGTGCCAGCACGGACTTCGACAGCTACGAGCAGTACTTC
CASTDFDSYEQYF
>few|TRBJ2-3|TRBV4-2|TRBD2
TGTGCCAGCAGCCCCAAACTAGCGGGGGGTTGGACAGATACGCAGTATTTT
CASSPKLAGGWTDTQYF
>NA|TRBJ2-1|TRBV7-2|TRBD1
TGTGCCAGCAGCTTAGTGGGACAGGGTATCGATGAGCAGTTCTTC
CASSLVGQGIDEQFF
>NA|TRBJ1-2|TRBV6-6|NA
TGTGCCAGCAGTTACGATGGGGACTACACCTTC
CASSYDGDYTF
>many|TRBJ2-7|TRBV3-1|NA
TGTGCCAGCAGCCAACGCGAATCAGGAGGCGAGCAGTACTTC
CASSQRESGGEQYF
>NA|TRBJ1-6|TRBV12-5|NA
TGTGCTAGTGGTTTGGTACTGGAGGGTAATTCACCCCTCCACTTT
CASGLVLEGNSPLHF
>few|TRBJ1-5|TRBV6-1|NA
TGTGCCAGCAGTGCCCTTTGGGGTCAGCCCCAGCATTTT
CASSALWGQPQHF
>many|TRBJ2-2|TRBV2|NA
TGTGCCAGCAGTGAGGAGCCCGCGGGCGGGGAGCTGTTTTTT
CASSEEPAGGELFF
>many|TRBJ1-3|TRBV13|NA
TGTGCCAGCAGCCTCCGGGCGGCCGGGAACACCATATATTTT
CASSLRAAGNTIYF